The present T cell receptor beta chain was sequenced within a study of T cells after yellow fever vaccination. TCRdb analysed the 5' RACE reads with MiXCR anew, one entry per CDR3 protein. The top ten hold around 24% of the sample, which has roughly 48,000 distinct CDR3 sequences, around 6.7% seen once. There are 15 residues in the CDR3. Germline CDR1 DFQATT, CDR2 SNEGSKA (reference sequence). V trimming: 2 bases; J trimming: 3 bases; junction bases outside the gene matches: 7. The sequences come from CD8+ T cells not binding an NS4B(214-222) dextramer, sorted from PBMCs, collected around 45 days after the first yellow fever vaccination. The receptor was isolated from a man in his late teens or twenties who received the YFV17D yellow fever vaccine. The chain has TRBV20-1 and TRBJ2-7; 10 nucleotides align to TRBD1. The CDR3 DNA sequence: TGCAGTGCTAGATCCGGGACAGGGGACCTCTACGAGCAGTACGTC. This encodes CSARSGTGDLYEQYV.